This record concerns one T cell receptor (beta chain) sequence. The data stem from a study of blood T cell repertoires in COVID-19. At the level of the study: Donors in the United States, Italy and Spain gave samples during acute or convalescent COVID-19. PBMCs, B-cell-depleted T cells, or T cells provided the cDNA or gDNA that made up the material.

Germline loops: CDR1 MNHEY, CDR2 SMNVEV (reference sequence). The length of the CDR3 is 14 residues. Trimming took off 2 bases at V and 2 bases at J, with 9 bases between the two ends. Original analysis: How many nucleated cells were present was estimated from reference gene primer amplification. Only in-frame clones appear in the TCRdb table, and some are missing; sequencing was by immunoSEQ multiplex PCR. D and trimming come from the DNA, and the V and J calls and clone size come from that table. The table has more than 150,000 clones, about 90% seen once. The genes are TRBV27 and TRBJ1-2; D is uncertain. The receptor was derived from a woman under 40 who had recovered from COVID-19. The material sequenced was PBMCs or T cells enriched from blood (not recorded which). CDR3 protein: CASSLDFQNYGYTF. Written as DNA, the CDR3 is TGTGCCAGCAGTTTAGATTTCCAGAACTATGGCTACACCTTC.